This T cell receptor beta chain was sequenced in a study of cytomegalovirus exposure and HLA in healthy donors. Regarding the study as a whole: For cytomegalovirus status, the classifier reportedly gave diagnoses with high specificity and sensitivity. Reportedly, fewer N-insertions than the approximately 700-donor mean appeared in an Asian-associated ancestry cluster in a later analysis. Later analysis found that TCR beta chains associated with HLA were more clonally expanded than other, equally common chains.

Vbeta (60) and Jbeta (13) primers were used in the PCR. This table comes from immunoSEQ multiplex PCR, and its TCRdb copy is limited to in-frame clones, with some not included. Reported are 130,000 to 150,000 clones; the ten largest clones contain approximately 2.5%. Looked up from germline, CDR1 is SGHRS and CDR2 is YFSETQ. V lost 4 bases to trimming and J lost 5 bases; unmatched junction nucleotides: 5. This CDR3 comprises 15 residues. As for the donors, each was a healthy bone marrow donor. In the case of this clone: The antigen remains undetermined.

The material sequenced was PBMCs. The receptor comes from a man in his forties or fifties in good health and CMV-seronegative. The chain couples TRBV5-1 to TRBJ2-5, with TRBD2 matching over 13 bases. The CDR3 reads CASSLGTSGAETQYF. The CDR3 bases are TGCGCCAGCAGCCTCGGGACTAGCGGGGCGGAGACCCAGTACTTC. Based on the CDR3 plus reference TRBV5-1 and TRBJ2-5, the full variable domain is KAGVTQTPRYLIKTRGQQVTLSCSPISGHRSVSWYQQTPGQGLQFLFEYFSETQRNKGNFPGRFSGRQFSNSRSEMNVSTLELGDSALYLCASSLGTSGAETQYFGPGTRLLVL.